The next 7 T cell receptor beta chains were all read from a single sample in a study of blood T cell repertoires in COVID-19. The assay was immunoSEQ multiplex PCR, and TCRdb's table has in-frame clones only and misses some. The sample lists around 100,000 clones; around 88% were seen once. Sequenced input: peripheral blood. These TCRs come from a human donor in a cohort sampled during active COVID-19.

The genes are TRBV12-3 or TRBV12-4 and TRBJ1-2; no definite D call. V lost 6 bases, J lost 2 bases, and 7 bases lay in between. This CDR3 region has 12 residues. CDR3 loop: CASSRMNYGYTF. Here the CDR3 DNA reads TGTGCCAGCAGCAGGATGAACTATGGCTACACCTTC.

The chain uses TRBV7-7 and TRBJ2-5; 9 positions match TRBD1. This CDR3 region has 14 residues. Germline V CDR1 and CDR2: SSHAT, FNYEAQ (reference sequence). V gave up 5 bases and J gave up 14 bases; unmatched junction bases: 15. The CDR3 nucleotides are TGTGCCAGCAGCCAAAATGGGGGACAGGGATCGAAATACTTC. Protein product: CASSQNGGQGSKYF.

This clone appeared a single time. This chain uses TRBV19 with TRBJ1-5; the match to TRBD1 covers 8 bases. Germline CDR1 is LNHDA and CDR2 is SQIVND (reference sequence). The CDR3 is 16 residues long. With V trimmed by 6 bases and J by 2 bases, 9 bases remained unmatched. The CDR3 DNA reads TGTGCCAGTAGGGGACAGGCCTCCTCTCGCAATCAGCCCCAGCATTTT. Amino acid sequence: CASRGQASSRNQPQHF.

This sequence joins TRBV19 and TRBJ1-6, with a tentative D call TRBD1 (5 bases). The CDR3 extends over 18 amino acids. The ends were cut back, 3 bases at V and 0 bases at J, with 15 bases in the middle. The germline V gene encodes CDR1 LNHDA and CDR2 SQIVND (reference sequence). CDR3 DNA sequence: TGTGCCAGTAGTATCGTCTTGGGGCAGGACTCCTATAATTCACCCCTCCACTTT. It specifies CASSIVLGQDSYNSPLHF.

The CDR3 region is CASSPRLAGFNEQFF. The CDR3 region has the DNA TGTGCCAGCAGCCCCCGACTAGCGGGATTCAATGAGCAGTTCTTC. V usage is TRBV9 and J usage is TRBJ2-1; 11 bases align to TRBD2. Germline CDR1 reads SGDLS; CDR2 reads YYNGEE. The length of the CDR3 is 15 residues. Unmatched junction bases numbered 6, after V lost 4 bases and J lost 6 bases.

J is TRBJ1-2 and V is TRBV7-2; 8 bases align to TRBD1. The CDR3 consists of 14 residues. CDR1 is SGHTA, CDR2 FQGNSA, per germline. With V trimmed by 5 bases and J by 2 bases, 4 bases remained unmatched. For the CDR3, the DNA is TGTGCCAGCAGCACCCGGACAGGGAACTATGGCTACACCTTC. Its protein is CASSTRTGNYGYTF.

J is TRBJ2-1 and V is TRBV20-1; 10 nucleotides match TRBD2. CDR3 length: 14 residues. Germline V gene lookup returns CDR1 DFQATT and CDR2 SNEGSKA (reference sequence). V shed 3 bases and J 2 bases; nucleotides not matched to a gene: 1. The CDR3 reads CSASGTSAYNEQFF. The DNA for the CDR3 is TGCAGTGCTAGTGGGACTAGCGCCTACAATGAGCAGTTCTTC.